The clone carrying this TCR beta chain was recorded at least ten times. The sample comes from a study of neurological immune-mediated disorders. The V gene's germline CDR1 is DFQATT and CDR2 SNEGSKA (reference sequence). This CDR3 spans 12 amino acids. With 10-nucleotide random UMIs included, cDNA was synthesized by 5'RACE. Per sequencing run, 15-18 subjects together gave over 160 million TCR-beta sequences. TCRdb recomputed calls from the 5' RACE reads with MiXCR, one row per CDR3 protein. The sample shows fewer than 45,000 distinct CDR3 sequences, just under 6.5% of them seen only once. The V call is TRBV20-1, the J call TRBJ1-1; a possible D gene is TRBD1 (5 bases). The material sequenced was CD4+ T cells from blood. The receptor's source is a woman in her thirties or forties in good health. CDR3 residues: CSPTQGITEAFF. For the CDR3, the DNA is TGCAGCCCAACTCAGGGTATCACTGAAGCTTTCTTT.